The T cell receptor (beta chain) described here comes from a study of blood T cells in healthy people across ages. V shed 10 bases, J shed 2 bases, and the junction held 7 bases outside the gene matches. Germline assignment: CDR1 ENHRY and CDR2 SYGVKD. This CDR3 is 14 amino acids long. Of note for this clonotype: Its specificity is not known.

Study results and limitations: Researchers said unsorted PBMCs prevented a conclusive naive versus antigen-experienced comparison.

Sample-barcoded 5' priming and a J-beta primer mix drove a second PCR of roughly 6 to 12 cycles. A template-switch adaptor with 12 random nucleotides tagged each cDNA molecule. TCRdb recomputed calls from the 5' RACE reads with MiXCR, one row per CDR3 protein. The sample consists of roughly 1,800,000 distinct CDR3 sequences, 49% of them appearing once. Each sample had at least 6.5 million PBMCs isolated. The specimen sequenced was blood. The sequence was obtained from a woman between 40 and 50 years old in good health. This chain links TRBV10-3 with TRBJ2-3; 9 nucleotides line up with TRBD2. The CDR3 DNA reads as TGTGCCACGCGACTAGCGGATTACACAGATACGCAGTATTTT. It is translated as CATRLADYTDTQYF.